The clone carrying this TCR beta chain has more than one count but fewer than ten. This sample was taken from a study of identical twins. TCRdb passed the 5' RACE reads through MiXCR, listing each CDR3 protein once. The repertoire consists of some 730,000 distinct CDR3 sequences, with around a sixth occurring once and the leading ten covering around 13%. V was trimmed by 5 bases and J by 4 bases, leaving 14 bases between them. The CDR3 has 14 amino acids. These data also featured in a second study, about T cells expressing NK-cell markers. According to that study: A few of the donors also had these clonotypes leading their CD3+CD56-NKG2C+ fraction.

The sample taken for sequencing was PBMCs. The J gene is TRBJ1-2, the V gene TRBV12-3 or TRBV12-4; tentatively, D is TRBD1 (5 bases). The clonotype was recovered from a woman aged 18-35 years in good health. This CDR3 reads CASSVYRSPYGYTF. The CDR3 DNA sequence: TGTGCCAGCAGTGTCTACAGGTCCCCCTATGGCTACACCTTC.